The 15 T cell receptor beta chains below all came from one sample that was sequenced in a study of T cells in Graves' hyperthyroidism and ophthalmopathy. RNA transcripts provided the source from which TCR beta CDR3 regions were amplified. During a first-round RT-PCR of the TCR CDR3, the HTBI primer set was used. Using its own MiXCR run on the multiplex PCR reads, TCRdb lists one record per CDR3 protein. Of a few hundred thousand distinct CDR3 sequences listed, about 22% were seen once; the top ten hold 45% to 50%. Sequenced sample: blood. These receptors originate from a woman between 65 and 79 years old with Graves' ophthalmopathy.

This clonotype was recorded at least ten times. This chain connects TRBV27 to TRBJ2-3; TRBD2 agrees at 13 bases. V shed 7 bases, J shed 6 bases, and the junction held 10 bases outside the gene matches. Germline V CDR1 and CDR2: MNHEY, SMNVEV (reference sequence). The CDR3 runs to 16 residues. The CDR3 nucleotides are TGTGCCAGCATTAGGACTAGCGGGAGAAGTGGCGATACGCAGTATTTT. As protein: CASIRTSGRSGDTQYF.

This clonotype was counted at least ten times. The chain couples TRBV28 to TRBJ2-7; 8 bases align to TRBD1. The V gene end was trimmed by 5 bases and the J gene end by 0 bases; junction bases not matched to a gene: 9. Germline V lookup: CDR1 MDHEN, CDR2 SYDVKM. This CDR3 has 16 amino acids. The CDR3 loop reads CASSPPGGYYSYEQYF. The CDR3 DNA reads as TGTGCCAGCAGTCCCCCAGGGGGCTACTACTCCTACGAGCAGTACTTC.

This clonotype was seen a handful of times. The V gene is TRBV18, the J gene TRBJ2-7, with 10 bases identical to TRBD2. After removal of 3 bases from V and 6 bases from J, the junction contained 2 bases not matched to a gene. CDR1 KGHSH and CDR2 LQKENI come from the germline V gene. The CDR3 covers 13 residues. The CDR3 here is CASSPGTSVEQYF. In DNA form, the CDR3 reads TGTGCCAGCTCACCCGGGACTAGCGTCGAGCAGTACTTC.

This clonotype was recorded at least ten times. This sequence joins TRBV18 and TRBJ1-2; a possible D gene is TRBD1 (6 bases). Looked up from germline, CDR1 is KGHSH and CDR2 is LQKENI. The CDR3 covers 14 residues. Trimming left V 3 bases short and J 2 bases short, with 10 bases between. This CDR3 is CASSPDRRNYGYTF. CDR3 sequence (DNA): TGTGCCAGCTCACCGGACAGAAGAAACTATGGCTACACCTTC.

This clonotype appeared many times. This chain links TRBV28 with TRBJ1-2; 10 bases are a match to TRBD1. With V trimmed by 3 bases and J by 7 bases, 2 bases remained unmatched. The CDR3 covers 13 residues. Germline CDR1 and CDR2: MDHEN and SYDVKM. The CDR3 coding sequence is TGTGCCAGCAGTTTGGGGACAGGGGCTGGCTACACCTTC. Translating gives CASSLGTGAGYTF.

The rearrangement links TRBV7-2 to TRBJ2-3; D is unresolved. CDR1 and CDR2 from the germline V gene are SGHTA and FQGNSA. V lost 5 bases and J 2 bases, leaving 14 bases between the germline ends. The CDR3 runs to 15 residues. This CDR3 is CASSRVNRVTDTQYF. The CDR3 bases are TGTGCCAGCAGCAGGGTGAACAGAGTCACAGATACGCAGTATTTT.

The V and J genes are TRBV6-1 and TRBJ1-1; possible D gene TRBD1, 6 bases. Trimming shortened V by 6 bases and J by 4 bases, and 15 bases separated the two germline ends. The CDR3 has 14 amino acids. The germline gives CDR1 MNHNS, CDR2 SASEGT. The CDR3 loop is CASRSQGRGTEAFF. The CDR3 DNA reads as TGTGCCAGCAGGTCCCAGGGGAGGGGCACTGAAGCTTTCTTT.

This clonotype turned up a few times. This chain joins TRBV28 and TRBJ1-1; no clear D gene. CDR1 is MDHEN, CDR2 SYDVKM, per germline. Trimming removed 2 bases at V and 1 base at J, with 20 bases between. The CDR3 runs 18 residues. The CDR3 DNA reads TGTGCCAGCAGTTTAAATGGAGGTTGGGTTGGTGGGAACACTGAAGCTTTCTTT. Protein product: CASSLNGGWVGGNTEAFF. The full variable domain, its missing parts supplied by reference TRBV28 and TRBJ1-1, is DVKVTQSSRYLVKRTGEKVFLECVQDMDHENMFWYRQDPGLGLRLIYFSYDVKMKEKGDIPEGYSVSREKKERFSLILESASTNQTSMYLCASSLNGGWVGGNTEAFFGQGTRLTVV.

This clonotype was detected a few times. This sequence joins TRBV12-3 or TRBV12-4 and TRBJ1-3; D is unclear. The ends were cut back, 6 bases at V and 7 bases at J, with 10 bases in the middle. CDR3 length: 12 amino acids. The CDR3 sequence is CASSLGVNTIYF. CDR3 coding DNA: TGTGCCAGCAGCCTGGGAGTTAACACCATATATTTT.

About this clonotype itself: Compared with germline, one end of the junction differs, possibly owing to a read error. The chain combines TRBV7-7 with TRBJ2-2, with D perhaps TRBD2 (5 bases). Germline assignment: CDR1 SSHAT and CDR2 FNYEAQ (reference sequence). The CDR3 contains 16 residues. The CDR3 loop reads CASSRIPGSNTGELFF. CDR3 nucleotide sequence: TGTGCTAGCAGCCGAATCCCGGGATCGAACACCGGGGAGCTGTTTTTT. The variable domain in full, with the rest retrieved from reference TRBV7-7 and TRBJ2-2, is GAGVSQSPRYKVTKRGQDVTLRCDPISSHATLYWYQQALGQGPEFLTYFNYEAQPDKSGLPSDRFSAERPEGSISTLTIQRTEQRDSAMYRCASSRIPGSNTGELFFGEGSRLTVL.

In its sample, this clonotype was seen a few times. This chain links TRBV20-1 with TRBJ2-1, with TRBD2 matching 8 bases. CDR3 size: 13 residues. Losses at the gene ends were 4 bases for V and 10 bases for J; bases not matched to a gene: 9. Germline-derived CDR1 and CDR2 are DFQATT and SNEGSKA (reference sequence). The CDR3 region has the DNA TGCAGTGCTACCCCGGGAGGGCCACGGGAGCAGTTCTTC. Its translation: CSATPGGPREQFF.

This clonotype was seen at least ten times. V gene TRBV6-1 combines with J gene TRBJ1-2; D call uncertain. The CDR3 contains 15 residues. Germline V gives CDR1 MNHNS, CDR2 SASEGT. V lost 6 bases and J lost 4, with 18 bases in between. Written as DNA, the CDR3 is TGTGCCAGCAGCGAAAACGTCGGGCCCGTCTATGGCTACACCTTC. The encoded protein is CASSENVGPVYGYTF.

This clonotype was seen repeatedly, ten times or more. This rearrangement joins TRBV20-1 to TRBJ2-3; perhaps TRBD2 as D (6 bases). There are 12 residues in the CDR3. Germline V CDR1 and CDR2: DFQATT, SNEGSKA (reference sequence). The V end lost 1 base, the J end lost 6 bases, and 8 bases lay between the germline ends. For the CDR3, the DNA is TGCAGTGCTAGAGGGCTAGCGGATACGCAGTATTTT. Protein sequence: CSARGLADTQYF.

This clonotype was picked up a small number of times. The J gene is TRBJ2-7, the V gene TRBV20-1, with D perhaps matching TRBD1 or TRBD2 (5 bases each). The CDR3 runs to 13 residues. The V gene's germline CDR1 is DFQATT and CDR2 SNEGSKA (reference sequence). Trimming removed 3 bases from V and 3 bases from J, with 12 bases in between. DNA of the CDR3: TGCAGTGCTAGTAGGGACGTCCGCTACGAGCAGTACTTC. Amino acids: CSASRDVRYEQYF.

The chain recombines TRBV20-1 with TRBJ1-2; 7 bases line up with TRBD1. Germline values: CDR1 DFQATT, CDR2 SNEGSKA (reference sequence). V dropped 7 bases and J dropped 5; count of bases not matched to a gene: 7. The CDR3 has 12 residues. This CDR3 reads CSVHTGEYGYTF. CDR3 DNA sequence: TGCAGTGTCCACACAGGGGAATATGGCTACACCTTC.